The sequence of this TCR beta chain was determined in a study of cytomegalovirus exposure and HLA in healthy donors. Study overall: The roughly 130 validation repertoires used the same platform as the approximately 670 first-cohort repertoires (as reported by a later analysis).

TCRdb's copy holds only in-frame clones and misses some; the assay was immunoSEQ multiplex PCR. The table records roughly 250,000 clones, around 86% of them present only once. Findings and limits, study-wide: Under in vitro conditions, a few CMV-associated chains were confirmed as specific for CMV antigens. It was approximately 150 TCR beta chains that were listed as cytomegalovirus-associated.

Remarks on this clone: Its target is unknown.

It was the approximately 130-subject validation cohort, separate from the approximately 700-subject first cohort, to which the donors belonged. Germline values: CDR1 MGHDK, CDR2 SYGVNS. V trimming: 2 bases; J trimming: 8 bases; junction bases outside the gene matches: 5. The CDR3 covers 14 residues. The rearrangement uses TRBV25-1 and TRBJ1-3; 8 bases fit TRBD1. The receptor was isolated from a woman aged 25 to 39 in good health and CMV-seropositive. The source material was PBMCs. The CDR3 region is CASSERTGKDTIYF. The CDR3 DNA sequence: TGTGCCAGCAGTGAACGGACAGGGAAGGACACCATATATTTT.